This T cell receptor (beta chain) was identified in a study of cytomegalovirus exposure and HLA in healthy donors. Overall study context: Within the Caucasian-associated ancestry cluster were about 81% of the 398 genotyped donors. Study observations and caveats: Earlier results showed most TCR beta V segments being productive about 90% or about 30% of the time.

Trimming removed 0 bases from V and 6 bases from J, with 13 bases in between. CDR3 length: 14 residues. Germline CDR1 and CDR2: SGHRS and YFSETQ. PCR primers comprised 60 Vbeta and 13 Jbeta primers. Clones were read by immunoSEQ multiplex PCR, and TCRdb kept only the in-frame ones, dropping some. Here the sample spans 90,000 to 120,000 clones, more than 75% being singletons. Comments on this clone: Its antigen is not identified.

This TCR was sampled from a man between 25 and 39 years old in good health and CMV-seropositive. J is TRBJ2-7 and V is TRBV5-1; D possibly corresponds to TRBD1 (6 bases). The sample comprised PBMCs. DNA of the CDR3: TGCGCCAGCAGCTTGGATCAGGGGCGCGCCGAGCAGTACTTC. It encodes CASSLDQGRAEQYF.